The 22 T cell receptor beta chains below come from one sample, sequenced in a study of long-term antiretroviral therapy in people with HIV. Assay version v3.0 of immunoSEQ was used, and it was run at survey level. Sequenced by immunoSEQ multiplex PCR; TCRdb stores in-frame clones only, minus some. Altogether tens of thousands of clones are present, around nine tenths being singletons, with the ten largest covering over 10%. Here the sequenced sample was unsorted PBMCs, taken 1.1 years after starting antiretroviral therapy. The receptors here all came from a young man with HIV.

V and J are TRBV14 and TRBJ2-5, with 7 bases aligning to TRBD2. The length of the CDR3 is 17 residues. Per the germline V gene, CDR1 is SGHDN and CDR2 is FVKESK. Trimming took 4 bases from V and 5 from J; bases not matched to a gene: 16. CDR3 region: CASSPLGGWTPRETQYF. The DNA of the CDR3 is TGTGCCAGCAGCCCTCTGGGGGGGTGGACCCCAAGGGAGACCCAGTACTTC.

The CDR3 spells CASSYLGRDSYEQYF. For the CDR3, the DNA is TGTGCCAGCAGTTACCTCGGACGGGACTCCTACGAGCAGTACTTC. This chain uses TRBV6-5 with TRBJ2-7; D might be TRBD2 (5 bases). Deletions cut 2 bases from V and 0 bases from J, with 11 bases between. This CDR3 has 15 amino acids. Germline V gene data show CDR1 as MNHEY and CDR2 as SVGAGI.

This rearrangement joins TRBV7-2 to TRBJ2-7, with 8 nucleotides matching TRBD2. The CDR3 is 13 amino acids. Germline CDR1 is SGHTA and CDR2 is FQGNSA. With V trimmed by 5 bases and J by 6 bases, 6 bases remained unmatched. CDR3 residues: CASSPGAGGEQYF. The CDR3 region has the DNA TGTGCCAGCAGCCCCGGGGCGGGGGGCGAGCAGTACTTC.

The chain recombines TRBV5-1 with TRBJ2-3; D unclear. The CDR3 contains 13 residues. The ends were cut back, 0 bases at V and 4 bases at J, with 6 bases in the middle. Looked up from germline, CDR1 is SGHRS and CDR2 is YFSETQ. CDR3 sequence reads: CASSLDLPDTQYF. The CDR3 coding sequence is TGCGCCAGCAGCTTGGATCTGCCAGATACGCAGTATTTT. The whole variable domain, filled in from reference TRBV5-1 and TRBJ2-3, reads KAGVTQTPRYLIKTRGQQVTLSCSPISGHRSVSWYQQTPGQGLQFLFEYFSETQRNKGNFPGRFSGRQFSNSRSEMNVSTLELGDSALYLCASSLDLPDTQYFGPGTRLTVL.

The CDR3 coding sequence is TGTGCCAGCAGCTTTTGGACAGACTCCCAAGAGACCCAGTACTTC. Amino acid sequence: CASSFWTDSQETQYF. The chain employs TRBV5-4 and TRBJ2-5; a weak D match, TRBD1 (6 bases). V lost 2 bases and J 1 base, leaving 12 bases between the germline ends. The CDR3 has 15 amino acids. Germline CDR1 reads SGHNT; CDR2 reads YYREEE (reference sequence).

This rearrangement joins TRBV5-1 to TRBJ2-5, with no clear D. Trimming removed 1 base at V and 1 base at J, with 26 bases between. Germline-derived CDR1 and CDR2 are SGHRS and YFSETQ. The CDR3 loop spans 20 amino acids. In nucleotides, the CDR3 is TGCGCCAGCAGCTTGTTCGGTTTGGCTAACTCTAACCCCACCCAAGAGACCCAGTACTTC. Protein product: CASSLFGLANSNPTQETQYF.

The chain uses TRBV18 and TRBJ2-3, with D perhaps given as TRBD1 or TRBD2 (6 bases each). Trimming removed 8 bases from V and 2 bases from J, with 20 bases in between. Germline loops: CDR1 KGHSH, CDR2 LQKENI. This CDR3 has 16 amino acids. The CDR3, as DNA: TGTGCCAGCCACGAAACAGGGAGGCGGTACACAGATACGCAGTATTTT. Protein: CASHETGRRYTDTQYF.

The J gene is TRBJ2-2, the V gene TRBV18, with 7 bases aligning to TRBD2. CDR1 and CDR2 from the germline V gene are KGHSH and LQKENI. This CDR3 is built from 13 residues. V lost 2 bases, J lost 7 bases, and 1 base stayed unmatched. CDR3 in DNA: TGTGCCAGCTCACCAACTAGCGTCGGGGAGCTGTTTTTT. It translates to CASSPTSVGELFF.

This sequence joins TRBV6-1 and TRBJ2-7; unclear D gene. Germline CDR1 and CDR2: MNHNS and SASEGT. CDR3 length: 11 amino acids. Trimming cost V 2 bases and J 5 bases, with 4 bases left between them. In DNA, the CDR3 is TGTGCCAGCAGTGAACAGCACGAGCAGTACTTC. Protein: CASSEQHEQYF.

The chain uses TRBV4-3 and TRBJ2-1; no reliable D call. Germline V gives CDR1 LGHNA, CDR2 YSLEER. The CDR3 spans 15 residues. V lost 0 bases, J lost 3 bases, and 9 bases lay in between. The CDR3 here is CASSQDAQNYNEQFF. CDR3 nucleotides: TGCGCCAGCAGCCAAGATGCCCAGAACTACAATGAGCAGTTCTTC.

V usage is TRBV7-9 and J usage is TRBJ2-7; a weak D match, TRBD1 (6 bases). The CDR3 is 16 amino acids. The germline gives CDR1 SEHNR, CDR2 FQNEAQ (reference sequence). The V end lost 5 bases, the J end lost 2 bases, and 19 bases lay between the germline ends. CDR3 protein: CASSRQDPSWAYEQYF. For the CDR3, the DNA is TGTGCCAGCAGCCGACAGGACCCCTCCTGGGCCTACGAGCAGTACTTC.

The V call is TRBV18, the J call TRBJ2-7, with TRBD1 matching 7 bases. Trimming cost V 6 bases and J 5 bases; bases outside gene matches: 13. Germline CDR1 KGHSH, CDR2 LQKENI. The CDR3 runs 15 residues. The CDR3 nucleotides read TGTGCCAGCTCCCCAAAGACAGGGTTCTACCACGAGCAGTACTTC. Translated, it gives CASSPKTGFYHEQYF.

The chain has TRBV28 and TRBJ1-2; no reliable D call. V was cut by 2 bases and J by 4 bases, with 11 bases left in between. Germline loops: CDR1 MDHEN, CDR2 SYDVKM. This CDR3 has 14 residues. CDR3 loop: CASSLEGTGYGYTF. CDR3 nucleotides: TGTGCCAGCAGTTTAGAGGGAACGGGCTATGGCTACACCTTC.

The rearrangement links TRBV18 to TRBJ1-6; 12 bases fit TRBD1. The CDR3 runs 18 residues. The germline V gene encodes CDR1 KGHSH and CDR2 LQKENI. The trim removed 6 bases at V and 10 bases at J, leaving 16 bases unmatched. CDR3 region: CASSPGTGGPLDGSPLHF. CDR3 nucleotides: TGTGCCAGCTCCCCTGGGACAGGGGGCCCGTTGGACGGGTCACCCCTCCACTTT.

CDR3 sequence (DNA): TGTGCCAGCAGCTTACTGGGCGCCGGCTACGAGCAGTACTTC. Encoded protein: CASSLLGAGYEQYF. This chain uses TRBV7-2 with TRBJ2-7; D remains unclear. The CDR3 totals 14 residues. CDR1 SGHTA and CDR2 FQGNSA come from the germline V gene. Between the trimmed V and J ends, which lost 2 bases and 3 bases, there was a span of 11 bases.

The gene calls are TRBV11-2 and TRBJ2-7; possible D gene TRBD2, 7 bases. Per the germline V gene, CDR1 is SGHAT and CDR2 is FQNNGV. The V and J ends lost 1 base and 1 base respectively, with 11 bases between them. The CDR3 is 15 amino acids. The CDR3 loop reads CASSLGGGASYEQYF. The DNA of the CDR3 is TGTGCCAGCAGCTTAGGCGGGGGCGCTTCCTACGAGCAGTACTTC.

This clone was picked up a small number of times. The rearrangement joins TRBV10-1 to TRBJ1-4; D gene ambiguous. Deletions cut 2 bases from V and 11 bases from J, with 6 bases between. Germline V gene lookup returns CDR1 WNHNN and CDR2 SYGVQD (reference sequence). This CDR3 has 11 amino acids. CDR3: CASSEGGKLFF. The CDR3 nucleotides are TGCGCCAGCAGTGAGGGAGGGAAACTGTTTTTT.

The chain combines TRBV19 with TRBJ1-1; D not resolved. The length of the CDR3 is 11 residues. Germline CDR1 and CDR2: LNHDA and SQIVND (reference sequence). Trimming left V 3 bases short and J 1 base short, with 0 bases between. As DNA, the CDR3 is TGTGCCAGTAGTATGAACACTGAAGCTTTCTTT. It specifies CASSMNTEAFF.

The chain joins TRBV6-5 to TRBJ1-2, with TRBD1 as a possible D gene (5 bases). Germline assignment: CDR1 MNHEY and CDR2 SVGAGI. The CDR3 sequence is 15 residues long. V lost 5 bases, J lost 8 bases, and 21 bases lay in between. CDR3 DNA sequence: TGTGCCAGCAGTAGATTAGGAGGGGCGATGTGGGGCTACACCTTC. Encoded protein: CASSRLGGAMWGYTF.

The gene calls are TRBV7-6 and TRBJ2-1; D is uncertain. The CDR3 extends over 15 amino acids. Trimming shortened V by 2 bases and J by 8 bases, and 16 bases separated the two germline ends. Looked up from germline, CDR1 is SGHVS and CDR2 is FNYEAQ. CDR3 residues: CASSLSSGPRDEQFF. CDR3 nucleotide sequence: TGTGCCAGCAGCTTATCTTCCGGACCCCGGGATGAGCAGTTCTTC.

This clone was seen a few times. This chain joins TRBV19 and TRBJ2-7, with 8 bases fitting TRBD2. The length of the CDR3 is 14 residues. Unmatched junction bases numbered 4, after V lost 2 bases and J lost 4 bases. Germline lookup yields CDR1 LNHDA and CDR2 SQIVND (reference sequence). The CDR3 DNA sequence: TGTGCCAGTAGTATAAGCGGGGGAGAATACGAGCAGTACTTC. Translating gives CASSISGGEYEQYF.

The chain has TRBV6-1 and TRBJ2-7, with D maybe TRBD1 (5 bases). CDR3 length equals 16 residues. With 2 bases removed from V and 5 bases from J, the gap between germline ends came to 19 bases. CDR1 and CDR2 from the germline V gene are MNHNS and SASEGT. The CDR3, as DNA: TGTGCCAGCAGTGAAAACGTGCGACAGACGGGCGACGAGCAGTACTTC. Amino acid sequence: CASSENVRQTGDEQYF.